Below, one T cell receptor (beta chain) is given with its context. The target antigen is unknown. Looked up from germline, CDR1 is DFQATT and CDR2 is SNEGSKA (reference sequence). This CDR3 has 14 residues. This entry comes from a study of CXCR3-negative and CXCR3-positive naive CD8 T cells. Study information: Sequencing yielded approximately 130 million TRB reads, roughly 1.5 +/- 0.3 million per library.

Whole-study findings and limits: Similar TRBV-TRBJ gene usage was seen in naive CXCR3-negative and CXCR3-positive cells, but not in memory cells. Compared with CXCR3-negative naive cells, CXCR3-positive naive cells showed more hydrophobic TRB CDR3s.

cDNA libraries for TRB were generated by 5' RACE incorporating UMI labels. TCRdb re-called the 5' RACE reads and gives one entry per CDR3 protein, without DNA. The ten most abundant clones cover less than 0.85% of a sample with 75,000 to 100,000 distinct CDR3 sequences. CD8+ T cell subsets were each sorted in triplicate, about 330,000 cells apiece. The sequenced material came from naive CXCR3+ CD8+ T cells from blood. Subset of the sample: CD45RO-CCR7+CD27+CD95- naive CD8+ T cells expressing CXCR3 (TNR3+). The chain uses TRBV20-1 and TRBJ1-2; TCRdb outputs TRBD1, but without DNA this stays unchecked. This receptor was obtained from a human donor in good health. Some clones in this sample may be carry-over from other donors' samples. The CDR3 here is CSASDRVSDYGYTF.